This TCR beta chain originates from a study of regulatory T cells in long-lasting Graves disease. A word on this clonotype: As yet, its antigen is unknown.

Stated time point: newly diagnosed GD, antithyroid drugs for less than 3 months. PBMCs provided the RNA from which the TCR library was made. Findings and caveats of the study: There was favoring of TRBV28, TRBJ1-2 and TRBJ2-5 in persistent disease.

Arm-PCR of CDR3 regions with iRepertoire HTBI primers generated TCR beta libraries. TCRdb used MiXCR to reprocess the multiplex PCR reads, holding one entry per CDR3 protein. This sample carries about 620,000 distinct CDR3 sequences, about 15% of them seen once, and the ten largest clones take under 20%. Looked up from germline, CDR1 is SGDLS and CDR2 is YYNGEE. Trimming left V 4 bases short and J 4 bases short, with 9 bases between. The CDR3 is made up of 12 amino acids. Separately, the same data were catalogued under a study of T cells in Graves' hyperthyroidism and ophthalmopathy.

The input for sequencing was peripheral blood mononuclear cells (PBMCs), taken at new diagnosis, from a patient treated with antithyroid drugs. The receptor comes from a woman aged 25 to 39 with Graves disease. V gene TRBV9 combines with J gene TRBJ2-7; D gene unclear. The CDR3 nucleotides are TGTGCCAGCAGCAATACTCGTTACGAGCAGTACTTC. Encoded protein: CASSNTRYEQYF.